Listed below are T cell receptor beta chains from one sample, sequenced in a study of shared clonotypes between healthy human individuals. Sequencing used immunoSEQ multiplex PCR; TCRdb keeps in-frame clones, though not all of them. Among roughly 450,000 clones listed, roughly 78% were seen once. The sequenced material came from PBMCs. Receptor source: a middle-aged woman in good health. Some clones in this sample may be carry-over from other donors' samples. CDR3s include the opening cysteine and the closing phenylalanine or tryptophan. The order of the fields is J gene, D gene, clone size, CDR3 length, V gene, CDR3 protein, CDR3 DNA. The D gene is left open where the match is weak. Only part of the rows carry a size: once, few, many, or a class if the clone is expanded.

J gene: TRBJ1-5
D gene: TRBD1
clone size: .
CDR3 length: 14
V gene: TRBV30
CDR3 protein: CALTGGSDNQPQHF
CDR3 DNA: TGTGCCTTGACAGGGGGCTCTGACAATCAGCCCCAGCATTTT

J gene: TRBJ2-5
D gene: TRBD2
clone size: .
CDR3 length: 16
V gene: TRBV7-6
CDR3 protein: CASSNLAGGLQETQYF
CDR3 DNA: TGTGCCAGCAGCAATCTAGCGGGAGGACTGCAAGAGACCCAGTACTTC

J gene: TRBJ1-1
D gene: .
clone size: .
CDR3 length: 15
V gene: TRBV11-2
CDR3 protein: CASSLSWALNTEAFF
CDR3 DNA: TGTGCCAGCAGCTTATCTTGGGCGCTGAACACTGAAGCTTTCTTT

J gene: TRBJ2-7
D gene: TRBD2
clone size: .
CDR3 length: 12
V gene: TRBV29-1
CDR3 protein: CSVGSSGYEQYF
CDR3 DNA: TGCAGCGTTGGGTCTAGCGGGTACGAGCAGTACTTC

J gene: TRBJ1-5
D gene: .
clone size: .
CDR3 length: 16
V gene: TRBV7-2
CDR3 protein: CASSVRSGRGNQPQHF
CDR3 DNA: TGTGCCAGCAGCGTACGCTCGGGACGAGGAAATCAGCCCCAGCATTTT

J gene: TRBJ1-1
D gene: .
clone size: .
CDR3 length: 14
V gene: TRBV18
CDR3 protein: CASSGRTKNTEAFF
CDR3 DNA: TGTGCCAGCTCAGGACGGACAAAGAACACTGAAGCTTTCTTT

J gene: TRBJ2-1
D gene: TRBD2
clone size: once
CDR3 length: 19
V gene: TRBV7-2
CDR3 protein: CASSRRDSHLAGARNEQFF
CDR3 DNA: TGTGCCAGCAGCAGACGGGACAGTCACCTAGCGGGAGCACGAAATGAGCAGTTCTTC

J gene: TRBJ1-2
D gene: .
clone size: .
CDR3 length: 14
V gene: TRBV5-4
CDR3 protein: CASSLAGDRDGYTF
CDR3 DNA: TGTGCCAGCAGCTTGGCAGGAGACAGAGATGGCTACACCTTC

J gene: TRBJ1-1
D gene: TRBD1
clone size: .
CDR3 length: 13
V gene: TRBV13
CDR3 protein: CASSPTDRVRAFF
CDR3 DNA: TGTGCCAGCAGCCCAACCGACAGGGTGCGTGCTTTCTTT

J gene: TRBJ2-1
D gene: .
clone size: .
CDR3 length: 13
V gene: TRBV19
CDR3 protein: CASSSQIAIEQFF
CDR3 DNA: TGTGCCAGTAGTAGCCAGATAGCGATTGAGCAGTTCTTC

J gene: TRBJ2-3
D gene: .
clone size: many
CDR3 length: 14
V gene: TRBV7-3
CDR3 protein: CASSLSSTTDTQYF
CDR3 DNA: TGTGCCAGCAGCTTATCCTCAACCACAGATACGCAGTATTTT

J gene: TRBJ1-4
D gene: .
clone size: .
CDR3 length: 12
V gene: TRBV10-3
CDR3 protein: CAISETGEKLFF
CDR3 DNA: TGTGCCATCAGTGAGACGGGTGAAAAACTGTTTTTT

J gene: TRBJ2-7
D gene: TRBD1
clone size: .
CDR3 length: 16
V gene: TRBV6-1
CDR3 protein: CASSDVRTGGTYEQYF
CDR3 DNA: TGTGCCAGCAGTGACGTTAGGACAGGGGGGACCTACGAGCAGTACTTC

J gene: TRBJ1-2
D gene: .
clone size: .
CDR3 length: 14
V gene: TRBV7-2
CDR3 protein: CASSPGQINYGYTF
CDR3 DNA: TGTGCCAGCAGCCCCGGACAGATAAACTATGGCTACACCTTC

J gene: TRBJ2-5
D gene: TRBD2
clone size: .
CDR3 length: 14
V gene: TRBV5-1
CDR3 protein: CASSLTSGSETQYF
CDR3 DNA: TGCGCCAGCAGCTTGACTAGCGGGAGTGAGACCCAGTACTTC

J gene: TRBJ2-7
D gene: TRBD2
clone size: .
CDR3 length: 16
V gene: TRBV15
CDR3 protein: CATSRALAGGFYEQYF
CDR3 DNA: TGTGCCACCAGCAGAGCGCTAGCGGGTGGTTTCTACGAGCAGTACTTC

J gene: TRBJ2-1
D gene: TRBD2
clone size: .
CDR3 length: 16
V gene: TRBV7-3
CDR3 protein: CASSPSGTSGSREQFF
CDR3 DNA: TGTGCCAGCAGCCCCTCCGGGACTAGCGGGAGCCGTGAGCAGTTCTTC

J gene: TRBJ2-2
D gene: TRBD1
clone size: once
CDR3 length: 14
V gene: TRBV19
CDR3 protein: CASSGDRVTGELFF
CDR3 DNA: TGTGCCAGTAGTGGGGACAGGGTCACCGGGGAGCTGTTTTTT

J gene: TRBJ1-1
D gene: .
clone size: .
CDR3 length: 14
V gene: TRBV28
CDR3 protein: CASTPRVRDTEAFF
CDR3 DNA: TGTGCCAGCACCCCGAGGGTTCGGGACACTGAAGCTTTCTTT

J gene: TRBJ2-7
D gene: TRBD2
clone size: once
CDR3 length: 15
V gene: TRBV10-3
CDR3 protein: CAISATSGRTYEQYF
CDR3 DNA: TGTGCCATCAGCGCTACTAGCGGGAGGACCTACGAGCAGTACTTC

J gene: TRBJ2-1
D gene: .
clone size: .
CDR3 length: 15
V gene: TRBV5-4
CDR3 protein: CASSSDPSSYNEQFF
CDR3 DNA: TGTGCCAGCAGCTCAGACCCGAGCTCCTACAATGAGCAGTTCTTC

J gene: TRBJ1-2
D gene: TRBD1
clone size: .
CDR3 length: 14
V gene: TRBV27
CDR3 protein: CASSFRGTARSYTF
CDR3 DNA: TGTGCCAGCAGTTTCCGCGGGACAGCAAGGAGCTACACCTTC

J gene: TRBJ2-7
D gene: .
clone size: .
CDR3 length: 13
V gene: TRBV11-1
CDR3 protein: CASSFLAPYEQYF
CDR3 DNA: TGTGCCAGCAGCTTTCTAGCTCCCTACGAGCAGTACTTC

J gene: TRBJ2-2
D gene: .
clone size: once
CDR3 length: 12
V gene: TRBV28
CDR3 protein: CASSLRVGELFF
CDR3 DNA: TGTGCCAGCAGTTTACGGGTCGGGGAGCTGTTTTTT

J gene: TRBJ2-3
D gene: .
clone size: .
CDR3 length: 13
V gene: TRBV30
CDR3 protein: CAWSVQGTDTQYF
CDR3 DNA: TGTGCCTGGAGTGTACAGGGTACAGATACGCAGTATTTT

J gene: TRBJ2-1
D gene: .
clone size: .
CDR3 length: 16
V gene: TRBV18
CDR3 protein: CASSSVGGSTHNEQFF
CDR3 DNA: TGTGCCAGCTCAAGTGTGGGGGGAAGTACACACAATGAGCAGTTCTTC

J gene: TRBJ2-6
D gene: .
clone size: .
CDR3 length: 19
V gene: TRBV19
CDR3 protein: CASSAQLDRTYAGANVLTF
CDR3 DNA: TGTGCCAGTAGTGCCCAGTTAGACAGAACATACGCGGGGGCCAACGTCCTGACTTTC

J gene: TRBJ1-2
D gene: .
clone size: .
CDR3 length: 13
V gene: TRBV7-8
CDR3 protein: CASSIQGDSGYTF
CDR3 DNA: TGTGCCAGCAGCATACAGGGAGATAGCGGCTACACCTTC

J gene: TRBJ2-3
D gene: .
clone size: .
CDR3 length: 14
V gene: TRBV5-1
CDR3 protein: CASSPEASTDTQYF
CDR3 DNA: TGCGCCAGCAGCCCGGAGGCGAGCACAGATACGCAGTATTTT

J gene: TRBJ1-5
D gene: .
clone size: .
CDR3 length: 13
V gene: TRBV30
CDR3 protein: CAWSPGPDQPQHF
CDR3 DNA: TGTGCCTGGAGCCCCGGTCCTGATCAGCCCCAGCATTTT

J gene: TRBJ2-1
D gene: .
clone size: .
CDR3 length: 11
V gene: TRBV20-1
CDR3 protein: CSGDRHNEQFF
CDR3 DNA: TGCAGCGGGGACCGACACAATGAGCAGTTCTTC

J gene: TRBJ1-3
D gene: .
clone size: .
CDR3 length: 13
V gene: TRBV7-6
CDR3 protein: CASSSNSGNTIYF
CDR3 DNA: TGTGCCAGCAGCTCAAACTCTGGAAACACCATATATTTT

J gene: TRBJ2-7
D gene: TRBD1
clone size: .
CDR3 length: 15
V gene: TRBV30
CDR3 protein: CAWSPGTGLGYEQYF
CDR3 DNA: TGTGCCTGGAGTCCCGGGACAGGGTTGGGGTACGAGCAGTACTTC

J gene: TRBJ1-2
D gene: .
clone size: few
CDR3 length: 13
V gene: TRBV18
CDR3 protein: CASSEDTNYGYTF
CDR3 DNA: TGTGCCAGCTCAGAGGACACTAACTATGGCTACACCTTC

J gene: TRBJ2-1
D gene: TRBD2
clone size: .
CDR3 length: 15
V gene: TRBV13
CDR3 protein: CASSLTGTSMNEQFF
CDR3 DNA: TGTGCCAGCAGCTTAACCGGGACTAGCATGAATGAGCAGTTCTTC

J gene: TRBJ1-4
D gene: .
clone size: .
CDR3 length: 14
V gene: TRBV5-5
CDR3 protein: CASSLSLSNEKLFF
CDR3 DNA: TGTGCCAGCAGCCTAAGTCTATCCAATGAAAAACTGTTTTTT

J gene: TRBJ2-1
D gene: .
clone size: .
CDR3 length: 15
V gene: TRBV28
CDR3 protein: CASSLFQSSYNEQFF
CDR3 DNA: TGTGCCAGCAGTTTATTTCAGAGCTCCTACAATGAGCAGTTCTTC

J gene: TRBJ2-7
D gene: .
clone size: few
CDR3 length: 16
V gene: TRBV11-2
CDR3 protein: CASSPFTITSRTEQYF
CDR3 DNA: TGTGCCAGCAGCCCTTTCACTATCACTAGTCGGACCGAGCAGTACTTC

J gene: TRBJ1-1
D gene: .
clone size: .
CDR3 length: 13
V gene: TRBV5-1
CDR3 protein: CASKTRGDTEAFF
CDR3 DNA: TGCGCCAGCAAGACGCGGGGGGACACTGAAGCTTTCTTT

J gene: TRBJ2-1
D gene: .
clone size: .
CDR3 length: 15
V gene: TRBV7-6
CDR3 protein: CASRRLANSYNEQFF
CDR3 DNA: TGTGCCAGCAGACGTCTAGCGAATTCCTACAATGAGCAGTTCTTC

J gene: TRBJ2-7
D gene: .
clone size: .
CDR3 length: 13
V gene: TRBV19
CDR3 protein: CASSTPPLYEQYF
CDR3 DNA: TGTGCCAGTAGCACCCCCCCCCTCTACGAGCAGTACTTC

J gene: TRBJ2-1
D gene: .
clone size: once
CDR3 length: 15
V gene: TRBV15
CDR3 protein: CATSRGGREGNEQFF
CDR3 DNA: TGTGCCACCAGCAGAGGGGGCCGCGAAGGCAATGAGCAGTTCTTC

J gene: TRBJ1-5
D gene: .
clone size: .
CDR3 length: 13
V gene: TRBV29-1
CDR3 protein: CSVGDVRNQPQHF
CDR3 DNA: TGCAGCGTTGGAGATGTACGCAATCAGCCCCAGCATTTT

J gene: TRBJ1-4
D gene: .
clone size: .
CDR3 length: 14
V gene: TRBV4-1
CDR3 protein: CASSPLGRDEKLFF
CDR3 DNA: TGCGCCAGCAGCCCCCTTGGCCGGGATGAAAAACTGTTTTTT

J gene: TRBJ2-5
D gene: TRBD2
clone size: .
CDR3 length: 15
V gene: TRBV4-3
CDR3 protein: CASSQTSAMTKTQYF
CDR3 DNA: TGCGCCAGCAGCCAAACTAGCGCCATGACGAAGACCCAGTACTTC

J gene: TRBJ1-6
D gene: TRBD1
clone size: .
CDR3 length: 14
V gene: TRBV18
CDR3 protein: CASATGTGFSPLHF
CDR3 DNA: TGTGCCAGCGCGACCGGGACAGGGTTTTCACCCCTCCACTTT

J gene: TRBJ2-7
D gene: .
clone size: .
CDR3 length: 17
V gene: TRBV13
CDR3 protein: CASSPPIWGEHSYEQYF
CDR3 DNA: TGTGCCAGCAGCCCCCCCATTTGGGGGGAGCACTCCTACGAGCAGTACTTC

J gene: TRBJ2-3
D gene: TRBD2
clone size: .
CDR3 length: 15
V gene: TRBV10-3
CDR3 protein: CAISGGLAGADTQYF
CDR3 DNA: TGTGCCATCAGTGGCGGACTAGCGGGAGCAGATACGCAGTATTTT

J gene: TRBJ1-4
D gene: .
clone size: .
CDR3 length: 16
V gene: TRBV15
CDR3 protein: CATSRTVGSEGEKLFF
CDR3 DNA: TGTGCCACCAGCAGAACTGTTGGTTCTGAGGGGGAAAAACTGTTTTTT

J gene: TRBJ2-2
D gene: .
clone size: .
CDR3 length: 12
V gene: TRBV28
CDR3 protein: CASIANTGELFF
CDR3 DNA: TGTGCCAGCATTGCGAACACCGGGGAGCTGTTTTTT

J gene: TRBJ2-3
D gene: TRBD2
clone size: .
CDR3 length: 15
V gene: TRBV29-1
CDR3 protein: CSAAPAGVWTDTQYF
CDR3 DNA: TGCAGCGCCGCCCCAGCGGGAGTTTGGACAGATACGCAGTATTTT

J gene: TRBJ2-7
D gene: .
clone size: .
CDR3 length: 14
V gene: TRBV6-1
CDR3 protein: CASTPTWDSYEQYF
CDR3 DNA: TGTGCCAGCACCCCGACCTGGGACTCCTACGAGCAGTACTTC

J gene: TRBJ2-7
D gene: .
clone size: .
CDR3 length: 13
V gene: TRBV5-3
CDR3 protein: CASSPTRWTEQYF
CDR3 DNA: TGTGCCAGCAGCCCGACCCGTTGGACCGAGCAGTACTTC

J gene: TRBJ1-1
D gene: .
clone size: .
CDR3 length: 13
V gene: TRBV6-6
CDR3 protein: CASSYVGRSEAFF
CDR3 DNA: TGTGCCAGCAGTTACGTTGGGAGGTCTGAAGCTTTCTTT

J gene: TRBJ2-7
D gene: .
clone size: .
CDR3 length: 14
V gene: TRBV19
CDR3 protein: CASSSQTGPYEQYF
CDR3 DNA: TGTGCCAGTAGTTCTCAGACAGGCCCCTACGAGCAGTACTTC

J gene: TRBJ2-3
D gene: TRBD2
clone size: .
CDR3 length: 19
V gene: TRBV5-1
CDR3 protein: CASSLLGLAGGPGADTQYF
CDR3 DNA: TGCGCCAGCAGCTTGCTTGGGCTAGCGGGAGGGCCTGGCGCAGATACGCAGTATTTT

J gene: TRBJ2-7
D gene: TRBD1
clone size: .
CDR3 length: 14
V gene: TRBV6-5
CDR3 protein: CASSGGQSSYEQYF
CDR3 DNA: TGTGCCAGCAGTGGGGGACAGAGCTCCTACGAGCAGTACTTC

J gene: TRBJ2-4
D gene: .
clone size: .
CDR3 length: 15
V gene: TRBV2
CDR3 protein: CASSPGIIAKNIQYF
CDR3 DNA: TGTGCCAGCAGTCCCGGGATTATAGCCAAAAACATTCAGTACTTC

J gene: TRBJ1-1
D gene: .
clone size: .
CDR3 length: 15
V gene: TRBV30
CDR3 protein: CAWRVVPHLDTEAFF
CDR3 DNA: TGTGCCTGGAGAGTGGTCCCCCATCTTGACACTGAAGCTTTCTTT